The rows below give T cell receptor beta chains drawn from one sample of a study of blood T cell repertoires in COVID-19. Only in-frame clones appear in the TCRdb table, and some are missing; sequencing was by immunoSEQ multiplex PCR. The data hold roughly 330,000 clones, with 85% to 90% observed a single time. The sample was PBMCs or T cells enriched from blood (not recorded which). The receptor source for this set is a woman younger than 35 who had recovered from COVID-19. Each CDR3 is given with its conserved first and last residue. D genes are given only for firm matches. Clone size is stated in some rows and not others, as once, few, many or a class when expanded.

D gene	V gene	J gene	clone size	CDR3 DNA	CDR3 protein
NA	TRBV19	TRBJ2-1	few	TGTGCCAGTAGTCCCCAGGGATCCTACAATGAGCAGTTCTTC	CASSPQGSYNEQFF
TRBD1	TRBV29-1	TRBJ2-6	NA	TGCAGAGAGACAGGGAAGGCTGCTGGGGCCAACGTCCTGACTTTC	CRETGKAAGANVLTF
NA	TRBV6-5	TRBJ1-2	NA	TGTGCCAGCAGTTACTCGCCAGGGTATCAGGGCTACACCTTC	CASSYSPGYQGYTF
TRBD1	TRBV18	TRBJ1-1	NA	TGTGCCAGCTCACCCGGGACAGGGGGCAAGGGCACTGAAGCTTTCTTT	CASSPGTGGKGTEAFF
TRBD1	TRBV9	TRBJ2-5	NA	TGTGCCAGCAGCGTAGGAACAGGGGAAGAGACCCAGTACTTC	CASSVGTGEETQYF
NA	TRBV3-1/TRBV3-2	TRBJ2-7	NA	TGTGCCAGCAGCCAAGATCCACAGGGCTACGAGCAGTACTTC	CASSQDPQGYEQYF
TRBD2	TRBV7-9	TRBJ2-6	NA	TGTGCCAGCAGCTTAGGCCGACTAGCGGGGGGCTCCGGGGCCAACGTCCTGACTTTC	CASSLGRLAGGSGANVLTF
NA	TRBV7-3	TRBJ2-1	once	TGTGCCAGCAGTTATGGGGCGGTAGGCTACAATGAGCAGTTCTTC	CASSYGAVGYNEQFF
TRBD1	TRBV4-1	TRBJ2-6	NA	TGCGCCAGCAGCTTCGACAGGGTGGGGCTCATTGGGGCCAACGTCCTGACTTTC	CASSFDRVGLIGANVLTF
NA	TRBV11-3	TRBJ1-1	NA	TGTGCCAGCAGCTTAGAGGGAGGCACTGAAGCTTTCTTT	CASSLEGGTEAFF
TRBD1	TRBV11-2	TRBJ2-1	NA	TGTGCCAGCAGGGGTCCAGGGGGCTACAATGAGCAGTTCTTC	CASRGPGGYNEQFF
NA	TRBV5-1	TRBJ2-2	NA	TGCGCCAGCAGCCCCAGGGGCTCGGGCACCGGGGAGCTGTTTTTT	CASSPRGSGTGELFF
TRBD1	TRBV5-4	TRBJ2-7	NA	TGTGCCAGCAGCTTGGCTGGACAGGGGGCCTACGAGCAGTACTTC	CASSLAGQGAYEQYF
TRBD2	TRBV29-1	TRBJ2-2	NA	TGCAGCGTTGAAGACGCACTAGCGGGAGGGCCGAACGGGGAGCTGTTTTTT	CSVEDALAGGPNGELFF
TRBD1	TRBV5-8	TRBJ1-1	NA	TGTGCCAGCAGCGTGGATGACAGGGGTCTCCTGGCTTTCTTT	CASSVDDRGLLAFF
NA	TRBV3-1/TRBV3-2	TRBJ1-2	NA	TGTGCCAGCAGCCAAGGGTCGCAGGCCGGAGGCTACACCTTC	CASSQGSQAGGYTF
TRBD1	TRBV7-2	TRBJ2-7	NA	TGTGCCAGCAGCTCACAGGGGATTTCCTACGAGCAGTACTTC	CASSSQGISYEQYF
TRBD1	TRBV6-5	TRBJ1-6	once	TGTGCCAGCAGGGTGACAGGGGGAAATAATTCACCCCTCCACTTT	CASRVTGGNNSPLHF
NA	TRBV7-9	TRBJ1-2	NA	TGTGCCAGCAGGGTAGACTATGGCTACACCTTC	CASRVDYGYTF
TRBD1	TRBV7-9	TRBJ2-3	once	TGTGCCAGCAGCTTTTGGACAGGTTCCGATACGCAGTATTTT	CASSFWTGSDTQYF
NA	TRBV19	TRBJ1-6	NA	TGTGCCAGTAGTGTCGACAGCGATAATTCACCCCTCCACTTT	CASSVDSDNSPLHF
TRBD2	TRBV27	TRBJ2-4	NA	TGTGCCAGCAGTTTCTCCGGACTAGCGGGCCAAAACATTCAGTACTTC	CASSFSGLAGQNIQYF
NA	TRBV18	TRBJ2-7	NA	TGTGCCAGCTCGACGACAGGCCACGAGCAGTACTTC	CASSTTGHEQYF
NA	TRBV27	TRBJ1-5	NA	TGTGCCAGCAGTAAAGACTTGAGGGGCAATCAGCCCCAGCATTTT	CASSKDLRGNQPQHF
NA	TRBV19	TRBJ1-1	NA	TGTGCCAGTAGTTTCCACAGGGACACTGAAGCTTTCTTT	CASSFHRDTEAFF
NA	TRBV12-2	TRBJ1-1	NA	TGTGCAAGTCGCTTATGCGGGATGAACACTGAAGCTTTCTTT	CASRLCGMNTEAFF
NA	TRBV4-1	TRBJ2-7	NA	TGCGCCAGCAGCCAAGTAGGAGGGTTCCGCGTTTACGAGCAGTACTTC	CASSQVGGFRVYEQYF
NA	TRBV21-1	TRBJ1-2	NA	TGTGCCAGCAGCGACCGATACAGGGCTTTGGACTATGGCTACACCTTC	CASSDRYRALDYGYTF
TRBD2	TRBV27	TRBJ2-3	NA	TGTGCCAGCAGTGCGACTAGCGGGCCACGCACAGATACGCAGTATTTT	CASSATSGPRTDTQYF
TRBD1	TRBV27	TRBJ2-5	NA	TGTGCCAGCAGTTCCGGGACAGGAGGGGAGACCCAGTACTTC	CASSSGTGGETQYF
TRBD1	TRBV10-3	TRBJ2-1	once	TGTGCCATCAGTGAGTCCGTCGGGACAGGGGATTTATTAAGGTACAATGAGCAGTTCTTC	CAISESVGTGDLLRYNEQFF
NA	TRBV15	TRBJ2-3	NA	TGTGCCACCAGCAGAGATTACAACAGGGAAACAGATACGCAGTATTTT	CATSRDYNRETDTQYF
TRBD1	TRBV5-4	TRBJ2-6	NA	TGTGCCAGCAGCCTCGGGACAGGGCGTCTGGGGGCCAACGTCCTGACTTTC	CASSLGTGRLGANVLTF
NA	TRBV6-5	TRBJ1-2	NA	TGTGCCAGCAGTCTGACGGGAACTAACTATGGCTACACCTTC	CASSLTGTNYGYTF
NA	TRBV7-2	TRBJ2-1	NA	TGTGCCAGCAGCTTTCGGGAGTTCTCCTACAATGAGCAGTTCTTC	CASSFREFSYNEQFF
TRBD1	TRBV11-2	TRBJ1-2	NA	TGTGCCAGCAGCCCAACCCAGGGGGCACTCGATGGCTACACCTTC	CASSPTQGALDGYTF
TRBD2	TRBV4-1	TRBJ2-1	NA	TGCGCCAGCAGTTGGACTAGCGGCCACGGAGGGATAGGATCCTACAATGAGCAGTTCTTC	CASSWTSGHGGIGSYNEQFF
NA	TRBV7-6	TRBJ2-2	NA	TGTGCCAGCAGCTCTTCCGGGGAGCTGTTTTTT	CASSSSGELFF
NA	TRBV19	TRBJ2-3	NA	TGTGCCAGTAACCCATCGGGGGGCGAAGATACGCAGTATTTT	CASNPSGGEDTQYF
NA	TRBV5-4	TRBJ1-2	NA	TGTGCCAGCAGCTTGCAGGGGACCTATGGCTACACCTTC	CASSLQGTYGYTF
NA	TRBV12-5	TRBJ2-3	NA	TGTGCTAGTGGTTTCCCTAGCACAGATACGCAGTATTTT	CASGFPSTDTQYF
NA	TRBV4-1	TRBJ2-4	NA	TGCGCCAGCAGCCAAGCTAAGGACATCCTAGCCAAAAACATTCAGTACTTC	CASSQAKDILAKNIQYF
NA	TRBV7-9	TRBJ1-5	NA	TGTGCCAGCAGCTTAGCGGCAGGGGATCAGCCCCAGCATTTT	CASSLAAGDQPQHF
NA	TRBV11-1	TRBJ2-7	NA	TGTGCCAGTTCAAAATTTAACAGGGCTTTATCGTACGAGCAGTACTTC	CASSKFNRALSYEQYF
NA	TRBV4-1	TRBJ1-1	NA	TGCGCCAGCAGCCATCTTTTACAGTTGAACACTGAAGCTTTCTTT	CASSHLLQLNTEAFF
TRBD1	TRBV29-1	TRBJ1-2	NA	TGCAGCGGACAGGGGGCGAGTGGCTACACCTTC	CSGQGASGYTF
TRBD1	TRBV7-9	TRBJ1-1	NA	TGTGCCAGCAGAGGGACAGGGGCCAACACTGAAGCTTTCTTT	CASRGTGANTEAFF
NA	TRBV3-1/TRBV3-2	TRBJ1-2	NA	TGTGCCAGCAGCCAAGATAAGACAGTTCCGCCTAACTATGGCTACACCTTC	CASSQDKTVPPNYGYTF
TRBD2	TRBV18	TRBJ2-2	few	TGTGCCAGCTCACCAAGGGTTGCGGGAGATACCGGGGAGCTGTTTTTT	CASSPRVAGDTGELFF
TRBD1	TRBV28	TRBJ2-7	once	TGTGCCAGCTACTCAACAGGGGCCGGAGTAGGCTACGAGCAGTACTTC	CASYSTGAGVGYEQYF
TRBD1	TRBV12-5	TRBJ2-2	NA	TGTGCTAGTGGTTTGCTTAATCTGGAACCGGGACAGGGAACCTCCGGGGAGCTGTTTTTT	CASGLLNLEPGQGTSGELFF
NA	TRBV10-1	TRBJ1-2	NA	TGCGCCAGCAGTAACCTCCCGGGGGGCCCCTACACCTTC	CASSNLPGGPYTF
NA	TRBV24-1	TRBJ1-1	NA	TGTGCCACCAGTGATTTAGGCAGGGCGCAGGGGGCTTTCTTT	CATSDLGRAQGAFF
NA	TRBV5-1	TRBJ2-7	few	TGCGCCAGCAGCCCGGACAGTTACGAGCAGTACTTC	CASSPDSYEQYF
TRBD2	TRBV7-2	TRBJ2-7	many	TGTGCCAGCAGCCTTCTTGGAGGGAGGGACGAGCAGTACTTC	CASSLLGGRDEQYF
TRBD1	TRBV10-3	TRBJ2-6	NA	TGTGCCATCAGTGAGCCTGGACAGGGGGCGGAATCTGGGGCCAACGTCCTGACTTTC	CAISEPGQGAESGANVLTF